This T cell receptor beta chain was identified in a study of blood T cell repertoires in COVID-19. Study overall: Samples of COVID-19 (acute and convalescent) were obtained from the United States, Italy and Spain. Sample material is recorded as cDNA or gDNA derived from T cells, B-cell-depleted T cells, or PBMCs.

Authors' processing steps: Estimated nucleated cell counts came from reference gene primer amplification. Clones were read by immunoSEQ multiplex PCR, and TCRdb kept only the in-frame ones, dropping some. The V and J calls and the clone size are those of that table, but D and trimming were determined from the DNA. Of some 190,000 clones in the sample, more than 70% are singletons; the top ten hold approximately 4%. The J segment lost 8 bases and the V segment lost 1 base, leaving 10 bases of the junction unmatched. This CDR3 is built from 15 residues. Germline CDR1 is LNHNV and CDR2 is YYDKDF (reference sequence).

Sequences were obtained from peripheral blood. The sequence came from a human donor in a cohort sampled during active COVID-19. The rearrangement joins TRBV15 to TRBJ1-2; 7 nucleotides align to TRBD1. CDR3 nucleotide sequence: TGTGCCACCAGCAGAGCCTTACAGGGGAAAGGCGGCTACACCTTC. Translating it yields CATSRALQGKGGYTF.